The clone carrying this TCR beta chain was observed a few times. Its antigen is still unknown. Other DNA sequences from this sample encode an identical CDR3 as well. The record originates from a study of beta chain features in type 1 diabetes. cDNA synthesis used the whole RNA isolate, giving expressed TCRB sequences. Assay: immunoSEQ multiplex PCR; the TCRdb copy retains only in-frame clones and omits some. The sample consists of 300,000 or so clones, roughly a tenth of them appearing once. The CDR3 loop spans 12 amino acids. The germline V gene has CDR1 SGDLS and CDR2 YYNGEE. Trimming pared 0 bases from V and 7 bases from J, leaving 5 bases between. Whole-study findings and limits: Although PCR might favor shorter templates, it would do so equally in patients and controls. A moderate, significant TCRB CDR3 shortening appeared in type 1 diabetes across four CD4+ subsets.

It was via CD45RO/CCR7/CD25/CD127/CD95/CD27 that CD4+ naive, central memory, regulatory and stem cell-like memory cells were sorted. The V call is TRBV9, the J call TRBJ2-1, with D unresolved. The receptor's source is a man aged 30-40 years with type 1 diabetes. Material for sequencing was central memory CD4+ T cells from blood. Here the CDR3 DNA reads TGTGCCAGCAGCGTAGAAAGGAATGAGCAGTTCTTC. Translation gives CASSVERNEQFF.